What follows are 16 T cell receptor beta chains derived from one specimen sequenced in a study of long-term antiretroviral therapy in people with HIV. This was the immunoSEQ v3.0 assay at survey level. Sequencing used immunoSEQ multiplex PCR; TCRdb keeps in-frame clones, though not all of them. This table has tens of thousands of clones, roughly 90% appearing once. The sample in question was unsorted PBMCs, obtained 0.5 years after starting antiretroviral therapy. The receptors originated from a woman between 18 and 29 years old with HIV.

This chain connects TRBV4-1 to TRBJ2-1; 13 nucleotides line up with TRBD2. CDR1 is MGHRA and CDR2 is YSYEKL in the germline V gene. The trim removed 4 bases at V and 5 bases at J, leaving 11 bases unmatched. This CDR3 has 18 residues. The CDR3 sequence: CASSPGGLAGRGDNEQFF. The CDR3 bases are TGCGCCAGCAGCCCTGGGGGACTAGCGGGACGGGGGGACAATGAGCAGTTCTTC.

This sequence joins TRBV9 and TRBJ1-1; no reliable D call. The CDR3 sequence is 15 residues long. Trimming stripped 0 bases from V and 0 bases from J, with 9 bases between. From germline, CDR1 is SGDLS and CDR2 YYNGEE. DNA of the CDR3: TGTGCCAGCAGCGTAGCGGCAGCAATGAACACTGAAGCTTTCTTT. This translates into CASSVAAAMNTEAFF.

This chain uses TRBV14 with TRBJ2-1, with TRBD2 identical over 8 bases. CDR3 length: 13 residues. From germline, CDR1 is SGHDN and CDR2 FVKESK. J gave up 13 bases and V 1 base, and 6 bases lay outside the gene matches. The CDR3: CASSQGLAGGQFF. The CDR3 DNA reads as TGTGCCAGCAGCCAAGGTTTGGCGGGAGGTCAGTTCTTC.

This chain uses TRBV7-2 with TRBJ2-3; TRBD1 or TRBD2 may be the D gene (5 bases each). This CDR3 has 16 residues. Germline loops: CDR1 SGHTA, CDR2 FQGNSA. Between the trimmed V and J ends, which lost 0 bases and 4 bases, there was a span of 14 bases. The CDR3 bases are TGTGCCAGCAGCTTAGCGTGGGGCGGGTGGGCAGATACGCAGTATTTT. It yields the protein CASSLAWGGWADTQYF.

The CDR3 loop reads CASSVASGNTIYF. The DNA of the CDR3 is TGTGCCAGCAGTGTAGCCTCTGGAAACACCATATATTTT. The V call is TRBV2, the J call TRBJ1-3; D is undetermined. V shed 4 bases and J shed 0 bases, with 4 bases lying between them. Germline loops: CDR1 SNHLY, CDR2 FYNNEI. The CDR3 runs to 13 residues.

This chain connects TRBV6-5 to TRBJ2-1; D not resolved. V was pared by 6 bases and J by 3 bases, with 9 bases between. The CDR3 consists of 13 residues. CDR1 is MNHEY and CDR2 is SVGAGI in the germline V gene. DNA for the CDR3: TGTGCCAGCAGCATGGGTATCTACAATGAGCAGTTCTTC. This encodes CASSMGIYNEQFF.

The chain combines TRBV4-2 with TRBJ2-5; D perhaps matches TRBD1 (6 bases). This CDR3 contains 14 residues. Germline loops: CDR1 LGHNA, CDR2 YNFKEQ. V lost 2 bases, J lost 4 bases, and 11 bases lay in between. The CDR3 DNA reads TGTGCCAGCAGCCAACCCGGGGACACAGAGACCCAGTACTTC. This translates into CASSQPGDTETQYF.

This clone was seen just once. The V and J genes are TRBV12-5 and TRBJ1-1; D is unclear. This CDR3 is 12 amino acids long. The germline CDR1 and CDR2 sequences are LGHNT and FRNRAP. The V gene lost 3 bases and the J gene lost 7 bases, with 9 bases spanning the gap. The CDR3: CASGFGLNEAFF. In nucleotides, the CDR3 is TGTGCTAGTGGTTTCGGACTCAATGAAGCTTTCTTT.

This chain joins TRBV19 and TRBJ1-5; D call uncertain. The length of the CDR3 is 13 residues. The V gene's germline CDR1 is LNHDA and CDR2 SQIVND (reference sequence). V was shortened by 3 bases and J by 5 bases, with 8 bases between the two germline ends. The CDR3 DNA sequence: TGTGCCAGTAGTATTCCCGGGGATCAGCCCCAGCATTTT. Its protein is CASSIPGDQPQHF.

CDR3 nucleotide sequence: TGTGCCAGCAGCCTTGACCACAACAGGGGCGAGCAGTACTTC. This encodes CASSLDHNRGEQYF. V and J are TRBV7-2 and TRBJ2-7, with TRBD1 identical over 7 bases. The germline gives CDR1 SGHTA, CDR2 FQGNSA. This CDR3 spans 14 amino acids. V lost 5 bases and J lost 6; bases outside the gene matches: 10.

The chain couples TRBV6-4 to TRBJ2-2, with 9 bases matching TRBD1. V lost 6 bases, J lost 6 bases, and 8 bases stayed unmatched. This CDR3 contains 15 residues. CDR1 and CDR2 (germline): MRHNA, SNTAGT. CDR3: CASSEGQGAAGELFF. The CDR3 DNA reads as TGTGCCAGCAGCGAGGGACAGGGTGCCGCCGGGGAGCTGTTTTTT.

The CDR3 protein is CASSAWSGGGTEAFF. CDR3 DNA: TGTGCCAGCAGCGCTTGGTCCGGCGGGGGCACTGAAGCTTTCTTT. The chain uses TRBV9 and TRBJ1-1; D perhaps matches TRBD1 (5 bases). Germline CDR1 and CDR2: SGDLS and YYNGEE. The V end lost 3 bases, the J end lost 4 bases, and 16 bases lay between the germline ends. The CDR3 runs to 15 residues.

The chain employs TRBV19 and TRBJ2-6; D gene ambiguous. CDR1 is LNHDA and CDR2 is SQIVND in the germline V gene (reference sequence). V gave up 6 bases and J gave up 0 bases, with 9 bases separating them. CDR3 length: 15 amino acids. CDR3 DNA sequence: TGTGCCAGTAGAACCGAAAGCTCTGGGGCCAACGTCCTGACTTTC. Translating gives CASRTESSGANVLTF. Full variable domain (outside the CDR3, taken from reference TRBV19 and TRBJ2-6): DGGITQSPKYLFRKEGQNVTLSCEQNLNHDAMYWYRQDPGQGLRLIYYSQIVNDFQKGDIAEGYSVSREKKESFPLTVTSAQKNPTAFYLCASRTESSGANVLTFGAGSRLTVL.

This clone was counted only a few times. The V gene is TRBV18, the J gene TRBJ2-2, with a tentative D call TRBD1 (6 bases). The CDR3 is 16 amino acids. Trimming pared 1 base from V and 4 bases from J, leaving 13 bases between. CDR1 and CDR2 from the germline V gene are KGHSH and LQKENI. CDR3 sequence (DNA): TGTGCCAGCTCACCACTGGGGGCGCCGGGCACCGGGGAGCTGTTTTTT. It yields the protein CASSPLGAPGTGELFF.

The chain recombines TRBV15 with TRBJ2-1, with a tentative D call TRBD1 (6 bases). V dropped 4 bases and J dropped 3 bases, with 13 bases sitting between them. Germline CDR1 LNHNV, CDR2 YYDKDF (reference sequence). The CDR3 is made up of 15 amino acids. As DNA, the CDR3 is TGTGCCACCAGCATCGGCAGGGGCATCTACAATGAGCAGTTCTTC. Protein: CATSIGRGIYNEQFF. The variable domain in full, completed from reference TRBV15 and TRBJ2-1, reads DAMVIQNPRYQVTQFGKPVTLSCSQTLNHNVMYWYQQKSSQAPKLLFHYYDKDFNNEADTPDNFQSRRPNTSFCFLDIRSPGLGDTAMYLCATSIGRGIYNEQFFGPGTRLTVL.

V gene TRBV4-1 combines with J gene TRBJ2-3; D remains unclear. The ends were cut back, 4 bases at V and 2 bases at J, with 13 bases in the middle. The length of the CDR3 is 15 residues. Germline assignment: CDR1 MGHRA and CDR2 YSYEKL. The CDR3 is CASSLDPGPTDTQYF. DNA for the CDR3: TGCGCCAGCAGCCTAGACCCCGGACCCACAGATACGCAGTATTTT.